The subject of this entry is one T cell receptor beta chain. V lost 7 bases to trimming and J lost 4 bases, with 13 bases between them. CDR3 length: 13 amino acids. Germline lookup yields CDR1 MNHEY and CDR2 SVGAGI. The data derive from a study of blood T cell repertoires in COVID-19. Sequenced by immunoSEQ multiplex PCR; TCRdb stores in-frame clones only, minus some. The sample yields around 140,000 clones, around nine tenths seen once. The rearrangement links TRBV6-5 to TRBJ1-2; D unclear. The TCR comes from a man aged 55 to 70 with COVID-19, enrolled during active disease. Sequencing was carried out using peripheral blood. CDR3 region: CASTLTPSYGYTF. The CDR3 nucleotides are TGTGCCAGCACGTTGACACCCAGCTATGGCTACACCTTC.